A single sample gave rise to the 24 T cell receptor delta chains below, sequenced in a study of gamma-delta T cells after stem cell transplantation. With CATT, TCRdb re-called clones from the RT-PCR reads. The sample holds fewer than 600 delta-chain clones, around 25% seen once. Sequenced material: gamma-delta T cells. All receptors come from a human donor. It is not recorded whose cells these are; they may come from a transplant donor.

Comment on this clone: A far bigger clonotype differs at one base, so this is likely a read error. This chain links TRDV2 with TRDJ3; D uncertain. Germline V gene data show CDR1 as GEAIGNYY and CDR2 as EKD. CDR3 length: 17 amino acids. The V and J ends lost 1 base and 0 bases respectively, with 9 bases between them. The CDR3 region is CACDTIGDSWDTRQMFF. The CDR3 nucleotides are TGTGCCTGTGACACTATCGGAGACTCCTGGGACACCCGACAGATGTTTTTC.

Concerning this clone: It differs at one base from a far larger clone, so likely a read error. The sample holds other DNA sequences that translate to the same CDR3. The chain is built from TRDV2 and TRDJ1, with 12 positions matching TRDD3. After removal of 2 bases from V and 8 bases from J, the junction contained 8 bases not matched to a gene. Per germline, CDR1 GEAIGNYY and CDR2 EKD. The CDR3 length is 15 residues. As DNA, the CDR3 is TGTGCCTGTGACAATCTCCTGGGGGATACGCCCAAACTCATCTTT. It codes for CACDNLLGDTPKLIF.

For this clone: A far larger clone is only one base removed, so a read error is likely. Other DNA sequences of this sample code for an identical CDR3. The gene calls are TRDV2 and TRDJ1; 7 bases are a match to TRDD3. The CDR3 covers 16 residues. V lost 0 bases, J lost 5 bases, and 11 bases stayed unmatched. Germline V gives CDR1 GEAIGNYY, CDR2 EKD. DNA for the CDR3: TGTGCCTGTGACACCCTCGGGGTGGGGGACTATGATAAACTCATCTTT. Translation gives CACDTLGVGDYDKLIF.

Note on this clone: The protein TCRdb lists belongs to a much larger clone and differs from this DNA's translation at residue 8, which points to a read error; the protein shown is made from the DNA. Written as DNA, the CDR3 is TGTGCCTGTGACACTTTACTGAGGGATAACACCGATAAACTCATCTTT. This codes for CACDTLLRDNTDKLIF. V gene TRDV2 combines with J gene TRDJ1; perhaps TRDD3 as D (6 bases). CDR1 and CDR2 (germline): GEAIGNYY, EKD. There are 16 residues in the CDR3. V was clipped by 1 base and J by 0 bases, with 14 bases between them.

By sample fraction, this clone is large. The rearrangement joins TRDV2 to TRDJ1, with 7 bases fitting TRDD3. Germline lookup yields CDR1 GEAIGNYY and CDR2 EKD. The CDR3 is made up of 14 amino acids. V lost 4 bases, J lost 3 bases, and 7 bases stayed unmatched. CDR3: CACDSMGEPDKLIF. The CDR3 nucleotides are TGTGCCTGTGATTCCATGGGGGAGCCCGATAAACTCATCTTT.

This clone occurred a few times. One base away lies a much larger clone, so this may be a sequencing read error. This chain uses TRDV2 with TRDJ1, with D tentatively TRDD3 (5 bases). CDR1 is GEAIGNYY and CDR2 is EKD in the germline V gene. V was trimmed by 0 bases and J by 0 bases, leaving 25 bases between them. CDR3 length: 20 residues. The CDR3 reads CACDTVGQGTEDAYTDKLIF. The CDR3 DNA sequence: TGTGCCTGTGACACCGTGGGGCAGGGTACTGAGGATGCGTACACCGATAAACTCATCTTT.

In this sample, this clone is large. The chain is built from TRDV2 and TRDJ3, with 13 bases that match TRDD3. The CDR3 length is 21 residues. Per the germline V gene, CDR1 is GEAIGNYY and CDR2 is EKD. Unmatched junction bases numbered 10, after V lost 3 bases and J lost 0 bases. As DNA, the CDR3 is TGTGCCTGTGACCCAGTACTGGGGGATACGCGGAGCTCCTGGGACACCCGACAGATGTTTTTC. This translates into CACDPVLGDTRSSWDTRQMFF.

About this clone itself: The protein in TCRdb stems from a much larger clone and differs at residue 14 from this DNA's translation, likely a read error; here the protein is translated from the DNA. V gene TRDV2 combines with J gene TRDJ1; 8 bases are a match to TRDD3. The CDR3 has 16 amino acids. Germline V lookup: CDR1 GEAIGNYY, CDR2 EKD. The CDR3 protein is CACDPLTGGYTDKFIF. For the CDR3, the DNA is TGTGCCTGTGACCCGCTTACTGGGGGGTACACCGATAAATTCATCTTT.

By share, this clone counts as large (0.1 to 1%). This chain links TRDV2 with TRDJ1; TRDD3 is a possible D gene (6 bases). This CDR3 has 20 residues. Germline V CDR1 and CDR2: GEAIGNYY, EKD. V shed 0 bases and J shed 0 bases, with 25 bases lying between them. CDR3 amino acids: CACDTMSSPGGTEYTDKLIF. The CDR3 DNA sequence: TGTGCCTGTGACACCATGTCATCTCCGGGGGGAACGGAGTACACCGATAAACTCATCTTT.

This clone showed up just a few times. The V gene is TRDV2, the J gene TRDJ4; TRDD3 agrees at 12 bases. V lost 3 bases to trimming and J lost 3 bases; unmatched junction nucleotides: 4. CDR3 size: 14 residues. Germline V gives CDR1 GEAIGNYY, CDR2 EKD. In DNA, the CDR3 is TGTGCCTGTGACGTACTGGGGGATACCCGACCCCTGATCTTT. This encodes CACDVLGDTRPLIF.

In the case of this clone: Since a far larger clone is one base different, this is likely a read error. The chain has TRDV2 and TRDJ3; 12 bases agree with TRDD3. The CDR3 has 23 residues. Germline assignment: CDR1 GEAIGNYY and CDR2 EKD. Germline trimming cut 0 bases from V and 9 bases from J; bases unmatched to any gene: 23. The CDR3 loop reads CACDTAFAGGYVEAHRGTRQMFF. The CDR3 region has the DNA TGTGCCTGTGACACCGCGTTTGCTGGGGGATACGTTGAGGCGCACCGGGGCACCCGACAGATGTTTTTC.

The table lists this clone with a few counts. The chain carries TRDV1 and TRDJ1; TRDD3 agrees at 7 bases. With V trimmed by 0 bases and J by 0 bases, 10 bases remained unmatched. Germline V gene data show CDR1 as TSWWSYY and CDR2 as QGS. CDR3 size: 18 residues. The CDR3 region is CALGELTTLGVYTDKLIF. DNA for the CDR3: TGTGCTCTTGGGGAACTGACTACGCTGGGGGTGTACACCGATAAACTCATCTTT.

This clone was observed a handful of times. The TCRdb protein comes from a much larger clone and disagrees with this DNA's translation at residue 4, likely due to a read error; the protein given here is derived from the DNA. This chain connects TRDV2 to TRDJ1; TRDD3 matches 10 bases. The CDR3 runs 19 residues. CDR1 and CDR2 (germline): GEAIGNYY, EKD. CDR3: CACNTITGGLGDETDKLIF. The CDR3 region has the DNA TGTGCCTGTAACACCATAACCGGAGGACTGGGGGATGAAACCGATAAACTCATCTTT.

This clone has more than one count but fewer than ten. A read error likely explains this, since a far larger clone differs by one base. The chain has TRDV2 and TRDJ1; no reliable D call. Trimming removed 0 bases from V and 0 bases from J, with 10 bases in between. Germline V gene lookup returns CDR1 GEAIGNYY and CDR2 EKD. CDR3 length: 15 residues. CDR3 sequence (DNA): TGTGCCTGTGACACCCTGCAAGGGGACACCGATAAACTCATCTTT. Its translation is CACDTLQGDTDKLIF.

Comments on this clone: This probably arose from a read error, given a far larger clone one base away. This CDR3 is also generated by other DNA sequences in the sample. The chain couples TRDV2 to TRDJ1; tentatively, D is TRDD3 (5 bases). The CDR3 totals 16 residues. CDR1 and CDR2 (germline): GEAIGNYY, EKD. Deletions cut 3 bases from V and 1 base from J, with 17 bases between. The CDR3 DNA is TGTGCCTGTGACCCCCTGGGAGATAAGGGCACCGATAAACTCATCTTT. Its protein product is CACDPLGDKGTDKLIF.

The chain is built from TRDV3 and TRDJ1, with 7 bases identical to TRDD3. After removal of 0 bases from V and 0 bases from J, the junction contained 4 bases not matched to a gene. Germline V gene lookup returns CDR1 TVYSNPD and CDR2 GDNSRS (reference sequence). CDR3 size: 14 residues. The CDR3 region is CAFSGDNHTDKLIF. CDR3 DNA: TGTGCCTTTAGTGGGGATAACCACACCGATAAACTCATCTTT.

In the case of this clone: With a far larger clone one base away, a read error is the likely cause. Different DNA sequences within this sample yield the same CDR3. V and J are TRDV2 and TRDJ1, with 7 bases lining up with TRDD3. Germline assignment: CDR1 GEAIGNYY and CDR2 EKD. The CDR3 runs 13 residues. For the CDR3, the DNA is TGTGCCTGTGACACCTGGGGGACCGATAAGCTCATCTTT. Protein product: CACDTWGTDKLIF.

In the case of this clone: Since a much larger clone is just one base distant, this may be a read error. CDR3 bases: TGTGCTCTTGGGGGTGCCTTCCTAGGGTATACTGGGGGTTACCCCCGGTACACCGATAAACTCATCTTT. Encoded protein: CALGGAFLGYTGGYPRYTDKLIF. The chain is built from TRDV1 and TRDJ1; perhaps D is TRDD2 or TRDD3 (8 bases each). Germline lookup yields CDR1 TSWWSYY and CDR2 QGS. V lost 4 bases to trimming and J lost 0 bases, with 36 bases between them. The CDR3 is made up of 23 amino acids.

This clone is classed as medium-sized. The chain couples TRAV29/DV5 to TRDJ1; tentative D call: TRDD3 (8 bases). V was trimmed by 1 base and J by 0 bases, leaving 22 bases between them. The CDR3 runs 18 residues. Germline CDR1 reads NSMFDY; CDR2 reads ISSIKDK. The CDR3 nucleotides are TGTGCAGCAAGCTCGGAGGTTCCTACTGGGGGGTACACCGATAAACTCATCTTT. Translated: CAASSEVPTGGYTDKLIF.

This clone is labeled large. The chain recombines TRDV2 with TRDJ1; D is unresolved. The CDR3 contains 14 residues. Germline values: CDR1 GEAIGNYY, CDR2 EKD. Trimming stripped 3 bases from V and 2 bases from J, with 12 bases between. The CDR3 region has the DNA TGTGCCTGTGACCCAGTACTTTCAACCGATAAACTCATCTTT. This gives the protein CACDPVLSTDKLIF.

This clone is deemed large. The identical CDR3 is also encoded by other nucleotide sequences in the sample. This rearrangement joins TRDV2 to TRDJ1; 8 bases agree with TRDD3. The V gene's germline CDR1 is GEAIGNYY and CDR2 EKD. The J segment lost 8 bases and the V segment lost 0 bases, leaving 13 bases of the junction unmatched. The CDR3 length is 16 residues. The CDR3 DNA reads TGTGCCTGTGACACCGTGGGGGATTGGGAAAATGACAAACTCATCTTT. Translation gives CACDTVGDWENDKLIF.

There are a few counts of this clone. TCRdb shows a much larger clone's protein in place of this DNA's translation, and the two differ at residue 9, likely through a read error; the protein shown is translated from the DNA. The CDR3 spells CACDTITGRLGDETDKLIF. In DNA form, the CDR3 reads TGTGCCTGTGACACCATAACCGGAAGACTGGGGGATGAAACCGATAAACTCATCTTT. The rearrangement uses TRDV2 and TRDJ1; the match to TRDD3 covers 10 bases. The CDR3 spans 19 residues. Germline trimming cut 0 bases from V and 2 bases from J; bases unmatched to any gene: 14. Germline loops: CDR1 GEAIGNYY, CDR2 EKD.

This clone is medium-sized within its sample. The chain is built from TRDV1 and TRDJ1; D is possibly TRDD2 or TRDD3 (7 bases each). Trimming removed 1 base from V and 0 bases from J, with 33 bases in between. CDR3 length: 23 residues. Germline V gene lookup returns CDR1 TSWWSYY and CDR2 QGS. This chain's CDR3 is CALGERCGLPLLGFSYYTDKLIF. Here the CDR3 DNA reads TGTGCTCTTGGGGAACGATGTGGCCTTCCCCTACTGGGGTTTTCCTACTACACCGATAAACTCATCTTT.

A few counts support this clone. TCRdb's protein, taken from a much larger clone, differs from this DNA's translation at residue 17, likely owing to a read error; the protein displayed comes from the DNA. The chain couples TRDV2 to TRDJ1; 9 bases align to TRDD3. This CDR3 comprises 21 residues. In germline, CDR1 is GEAIGNYY, CDR2 EKD. CDR3 region: CACDTMPAGGSVGGYTNKLIF. In DNA form, the CDR3 reads TGTGCCTGTGACACGATGCCTGCTGGGGGATCCGTCGGGGGGTACACCAATAAACTCATCTTT.